This T cell receptor (beta chain) was recorded in a study of shared clonotypes between healthy human individuals (dated by TCRdb to 2019 to 2021). Regarding the research as a whole: The cohort included a few men and a couple of women between 18 and 49 years of age. For each donor, CD4 naive and CD4 memory were each run on three plates, CD8 naive on two plates, and CD8 memory on one plate. The study deeply sequenced blood TCR repertoires of five healthy adults to estimate repertoire size and the extent of clonotype sharing between individuals. Leukapheresis yielded between about 0.8 and 9.5 billion PBMCs per donor. Libraries were prepared and TCR repertoires were sequenced by different laboratories using diverse techniques, in order to increase sequencing depth and limit assay-specific biases.

V loses 3 bases of germline sequence and J loses 1 base, and the interval between the two ends is 15 bases. Measured from the cysteine to the phenylalanine, the CDR3 is 16 residues long. The kept DNA is CDR3 alone, 48 bases in frame from the first base. The germline V gene yields LGHNA for CDR1 and YSLEER for CDR2. The donors were healthy, HIV-negative adults who had no recently reported acute infections or vaccinations. Every donor was a Caucasian adult living in Nashville, Tennessee, USA. CD4+ T cells were enriched by magnetic negative selection; naive cells were then positively selected on CD45RA, and the negative fraction formed the memory subset. After blood collection by leukapheresis, PBMCs were isolated using Ficoll-Histopaque density gradient centrifugation and then cryopreserved in the vapor phase of liquid nitrogen. Purity and quantity of every magnetically sorted T cell population were checked by analytical flow cytometry. Genomic DNA was isolated from every sorted fraction and measured by UV absorbance on a Nanodrop 2000c.

Note on this clone: The antigen it binds to is not known. No clone much larger than this one lies a single base away; base qualities are absent.

Here is what the overall study found, with its caveats: Pairwise subsampling led to the expectation that sequencing depth would affect the degree of clonotype sharing among donors. Compared with non-shared clonotypes, clonotypes shared by all four sorted-subset donors had higher generation probabilities. Naive subsets generally had larger estimated clonotype richness than memory subsets did. When a few donors were compared, the shared fraction of clonotypes was about 5.4% for naive CD4, over 3% for naive CD8, more than 2% for memory CD4, and under 0.5% for memory CD8. Sampling was restricted to blood, and TCR repertoires in tissue are likely to differ from TCR repertoires in blood. Because the study included a small number of donors, the genetic and exposure-history diversity represented was limited. Incomplete sequencing was indicated by rarefaction of sorted-subset datasets, despite the large sequencing depth.

TCR CDR3 regions were amplified from genomic DNA by multiplex PCR using the deep immunoSEQ assay. Extracted genomic DNA from each cell subset was distributed evenly across all wells of several immunoSEQ 96-well plates, and each plate was treated as a replicate. For sorted subsets, approximately 190 ng genomic DNA, equal to about 30,000 T cell genomes, was loaded into each replicate PCR. Purified libraries were quantified with a Qubit 3.0 fluorometer, sized on a Bioanalyzer 2100, and re-quantified with the KAPA Library Quantification kit. A separate single-read 150-cycle Illumina NextSeq 550 flow cell was used to sequence each immunoSEQ 96-well plate. The original pipeline was this. Because only junctional sequences without quality scores were contained in the immunoSEQ output, filtering matching that applied to full-length reads could not be performed. Sequences were annotated with PyIR, a Python wrapper for IgBLAST v1.9, using IMGT germline references to assign V/J genes and CDR3. Reads were filtered out if the reads had weak V/J assignments (E-value above 1e-6), no CDR3, stop codons, out-of-frame junctions, or ambiguous translated residues. A V3J clonotype was defined by an identical inferred V gene, J gene, and CDR3 amino acid sequence. The percentage overlap between two repertoires was calculated by dividing the number of shared unique clonotypes by the size of the smaller repertoire. Richness of each repertoire was evaluated using RTK rarefaction, the Chao1 estimator, and Recon v2.1 estimates of unobserved clonotypes. Generation probabilities were computed with OLGA for all TCRbeta clonotypes obtained by the gDNA method from several donors. TCRdb took this table from immuneACCESS and kept in-frame rearrangements with V and J called. Such tables lack part of the clones; where checked against another copy, unresolved V genes explain under half of the gap, and the rest is unexplained. V and J calls and clone size are given by that table; D and trimming were obtained from the DNA. The sample profile shows 2 million to 3 million clones; roughly nine tenths of them were found once. 0.13% to 0.15% of the sample comes from the top ten.

The V and J genes are TRBV4-3 and TRBJ1-1, with no reliable assignment of the D segment. The sequencing sample was made of naive CD4+ T cells sorted from blood. Taken with the paper, the label for cell subset or site translates to: CD45RA+ positively selected. This sequence originates from a man younger than 30 in good health. The DNA reads TGCGCCAGCAGCCAGGATTATAACAGAAAGAACACTGAAGCTTTCTTT. It codes for CASSQDYNRKNTEAFF.